This T cell receptor (beta chain) is drawn from a study of CXCR3-negative and CXCR3-positive naive CD8 T cells. Germline V gene sequence: CDR1 SGHDN, CDR2 FVKESK. The CDR3 runs 16 residues. UMI labels and 5' RACE were used to prepare the TRB cDNA libraries. No DNA is given; TCRdb re-called the 5' RACE reads and lists each CDR3 protein once. Recorded for this sample: roughly 40,000 distinct CDR3 sequences. This chain connects TRBV14 to TRBJ2-7. The source of this sequence is a human donor in good health. Some clones in this sample may be carry-over from other donors' samples. What was sequenced was naive CXCR3- CD8+ T cells from blood. Regarding subset: CD45RO-CCR7+CD27+CD95- naive CD8+ T cells lacking CXCR3 (TNR3-). The CDR3 sequence: CASSQGVPQSSYEQYF.